This note documents a single TCR beta chain sequence. This clonotype appeared a few times. Its target antigen remains unknown. No base quality values were provided; no much bigger clone lies one nucleotide off. This sample was included in a study of patients and donors after allogeneic stem cell transplantation (dated by TCRdb to 2018 to 2021). V was cut back by 4 bases and J by 0 bases, leaving a gap of 15 bases between them. The CDR3 contains 16 residues, cysteine and phenylalanine counted. This entry keeps only the CDR3 DNA: 48 bases, framed from base 1. The germline V gene specifies SQVTM as CDR1 and ANQGSEA as CDR2. Library generation was performed with RT-PCR. The sequencer listed for this sample is NextSeq 550. TCRdb took the public reads, trimmed them with fastp at Q25, ran MiXCR for clone calling and kept in-frame beta chains. Identical CDR3 proteins give one entry, which carries the most common genes and DNA. The sample includes 800,000 to 1,000,000 distinct CDR3 sequences, with about a sixth observed a single time. The top ten clones comprise 6% of the sample.

The sample comprised blood, either unsorted or a sorted T cell fraction (not recorded which). The TCR comes from a human donor who was either an allogeneic HSCT recipient or a stem cell or donor lymphocyte infusion donor (not recorded which). It is not recorded whose cells these are; they may come from a transplant donor. Here the chain combines TRBV29-1 and TRBJ2-2, and possibly TRBD1, on 6 matching bases. The CDR3 protein is CSVVGRGSANTGELFF. The nucleotides are TGCAGCGTTGTGGGCAGGGGCAGCGCGAACACCGGGGAGCTGTTTTTT.